Presented here are 22 T cell receptor beta chains from one specimen sequenced in a study of breast tumors, draining lymph nodes, adjacent tissues listed by TCRdb under 2016. Lymph node samples were obtained from the axillary draining lymph nodes of breast cancer patients. Library construction relied on multiplex PCR. Reads for this sample came from an Illumina HiSeq 2000. The public reads were reprocessed in TCRdb via fastp at Q25 and MiXCR, keeping in-frame beta chains. CDR3 protein sequences are deduplicated, and each keeps its most common genes and DNA. Across this sample there are approximately 210,000 distinct CDR3 sequences, with roughly 32% seen only once. The ten largest clones take up around 1.4% of the sample. The sequencing input was axillary lymph node tissue. The receptors come from a female donor with breast cancer. Some clones in this sample may be carry-over from other donors' samples.

This clonotype was counted at least ten times. The V gene is TRBV9, the J gene TRBJ2-1, with a tentative D call TRBD2 (5 bases). Germline values: CDR1 SGDLS, CDR2 YYNGEE. The CDR3 consists of 14 residues. V lost 3 bases, J lost 5 bases, and 12 bases lay in between. The DNA for the CDR3 is TGTGCCAGCAGCGCCGACTACCAGCACAATGAGCAGTTCTTC. This sequence encodes CASSADYQHNEQFF.

This clonotype was observed many times. At one end, the junction sequence differs from germline, possibly due to a read error. In nucleotides, the CDR3 is TGTGCTAGCAGCTCCAAAGACCGGACCGGGGAGCTGTTTTTT. Protein sequence: CASSSKDRTGELFF. The chain links TRBV7-7 to TRBJ2-2, with D hard to call. Germline values: CDR1 SSHAT, CDR2 FNYEAQ (reference sequence). This CDR3 contains 14 residues.

This clonotype was counted ten times or more. The CDR3 nucleotides read TGCAGCGTTGAAGATCACGGGAACACTGAAGCTTTCTTT. This gives the protein CSVEDHGNTEAFF. The chain recombines TRBV29-1 with TRBJ1-1, with D uncertain. Germline V CDR1 and CDR2: SQVTM, ANQGSEA. This CDR3 contains 13 residues. Trimming left V 0 bases short and J 1 base short, with 6 bases between.

V and J are TRBV19 and TRBJ2-7; the D gene is possibly TRBD1 (6 bases). The germline V gene has CDR1 LNHDA and CDR2 SQIVND (reference sequence). CDR3 size: 18 residues. The ends were cut back, 5 bases at V and 4 bases at J, with 27 bases in the middle. CDR3 region: CASSLRDIGFSRSYEQYF. The CDR3 DNA sequence: TGTGCCAGTAGTCTTCGGGACATCGGATTCTCAAGATCTTACGAGCAGTACTTC.

The chain combines TRBV5-6 with TRBJ1-6; D possibly corresponds to TRBD1 (6 bases). The CDR3 consists of 17 residues. The germline gives CDR1 SGHDT, CDR2 YYEEEE. With 5 bases removed from V and 7 bases from J, the gap between germline ends came to 22 bases. The CDR3 DNA reads as TGTGCCAGCAGACTAGGACTAGGGGGACACGGGAATTCACCCCTCCACTTT. It yields the protein CASRLGLGGHGNSPLHF.

The chain employs TRBV9 and TRBJ2-7; TRBD2 aligns across 11 bases. The germline gives CDR1 SGDLS, CDR2 YYNGEE. This CDR3 has 15 residues. V was clipped by 3 bases and J by 2 bases; unmatched bases: 4. CDR3 in DNA: TGTGCCAGCAGCGGGGGGACTAGCGGACCCTACGAGCAGTACTTC. Its translation: CASSGGTSGPYEQYF.

This clonotype was seen repeatedly, ten times or more. The chain links TRBV11-3 to TRBJ2-7; D uncertain. Trimming removed 4 bases at V and 5 bases at J, with 12 bases between. The CDR3 extends over 13 amino acids. Germline V gives CDR1 SGHNT, CDR2 YENEEA. The CDR3 loop is CASSYSRKDEQYF. The CDR3 coding sequence is TGTGCCAGCAGCTATAGTAGGAAGGACGAGCAGTACTTC.

This clonotype has at least ten counts. This chain uses TRBV24-1 with TRBJ2-1, with 16 bases aligning to TRBD2. Germline-derived CDR1 and CDR2 are KGHDR and SFDVKD. With V trimmed by 5 bases and J by 4 bases, 10 bases remained unmatched. The CDR3 spans 19 residues. In nucleotides, the CDR3 is TGTGCCACCAGTGGTCCGGGACTAGCGGGAGGGGGAACGTACAATGAGCAGTTCTTC. Its translation: CATSGPGLAGGGTYNEQFF.

CDR3: CASSFVGTGKDTQYF. In nucleotides, the CDR3 is TGTGCCAGCAGCTTCGTCGGGACTGGGAAAGATACGCAGTATTTT. This chain connects TRBV5-4 to TRBJ2-3, with D perhaps TRBD2 (6 bases). The CDR3 has 15 residues. Trimming stripped 2 bases from V and 5 bases from J, with 15 bases between. Germline CDR1 and CDR2: SGHNT and YYREEE (reference sequence).

This clonotype came up many times. J is TRBJ1-1 and V is TRBV20-1; D is perhaps TRBD1 (5 bases). Germline V gene sequence: CDR1 DFQATT, CDR2 SNEGSKA (reference sequence). V lost 7 bases to trimming and J lost 6 bases, with 15 bases between them. The CDR3 spans 12 residues. DNA of the CDR3: TGCAGTGTTGCGACAGCGGAACCTGAAGCTTTCTTT. This gives the protein CSVATAEPEAFF.

The rearrangement joins TRBV29-1 to TRBJ2-6; the D gene is possibly TRBD2 (5 bases). Germline values: CDR1 SQVTM, CDR2 ANQGSEA. CDR3 length: 12 amino acids. Trimming took 4 bases from V and 7 from J, leaving 8 bases between them. CDR3 protein: CSVATGANVLTF. The DNA for the CDR3 is TGCAGCGTTGCGACGGGAGCCAACGTCCTGACTTTC. The full variable domain, in which reference TRBV29-1 and TRBJ2-6 provide the parts outside the CDR3, is SAVISQKPSRDICQRGTSLTIQCQVDSQVTMMFWYRQQPGQSLTLIATANQGSEATYESGFVIDKFPISRPNLTFSTLTVSNMSPEDSSIYLCSVATGANVLTFGAGSRLTVL.

This clonotype was seen repeatedly, ten times or more. This sequence joins TRBV24-1 and TRBJ2-5; D is ambiguous. Germline V lookup: CDR1 KGHDR, CDR2 SFDVKD. CDR3 length: 12 amino acids. The V and J ends lost 5 bases and 2 bases respectively, with 5 bases between them. CDR3 residues: CATSALQETQYF. The CDR3 region has the DNA TGTGCCACCAGTGCCCTACAAGAGACCCAGTACTTC.

This clonotype was detected many times. The rearrangement uses TRBV7-9 and TRBJ2-7, with 10 bases that match TRBD1. V lost 5 bases to trimming and J lost 2 bases; unmatched junction nucleotides: 6. Germline V lookup: CDR1 SEHNR, CDR2 FQNEAQ (reference sequence). The CDR3 length is 15 residues. The CDR3 DNA is TGTGCCAGCAGCGACGGGGACAGGGGCACCTACGAGCAGTACTTC. Translation: CASSDGDRGTYEQYF.

This chain joins TRBV20-1 and TRBJ2-1; D is unclear. V shed 0 bases and J shed 5 bases, with 11 bases lying between them. The CDR3 sequence is 14 residues long. CDR1 and CDR2 from the germline V gene are DFQATT and SNEGSKA (reference sequence). CDR3 in amino acids: CSARDVFSDNEQFF. The CDR3 DNA sequence: TGCAGTGCTAGAGATGTCTTTTCGGACAATGAGCAGTTCTTC.

This clonotype occurred many times. This sequence joins TRBV12-3 or TRBV12-4 and TRBJ1-2, with no clear D. Trimming removed 3 bases from V and 3 bases from J, with 8 bases in between. CDR3 size: 13 residues. For the CDR3, the DNA is TGTGCCAGCAGTTTCGCCGCCGACTATGGCTACACCTTC. Its translation is CASSFAADYGYTF.

This chain connects TRBV18 to TRBJ1-1; no reliable D call. The CDR3 contains 13 residues. Between the trimmed V and J ends, which lost 1 base and 4 bases, there was a span of 7 bases. CDR1 is KGHSH, CDR2 LQKENI, per germline. Here the CDR3 reads CASSPQGGTEAFF. DNA for the CDR3: TGTGCCAGCTCACCACAGGGAGGCACTGAAGCTTTCTTT.

This clonotype has ten or more counts. The chain couples TRBV9 to TRBJ2-1; 13 nucleotides align to TRBD2. This CDR3 is built from 16 residues. The germline V gene has CDR1 SGDLS and CDR2 YYNGEE. V lost 4 bases, J lost 3 bases, and 4 bases stayed unmatched. The CDR3 spells CASSPRTSGSYNEQFF. In nucleotides, the CDR3 is TGTGCCAGCAGCCCTAGGACTAGCGGGAGCTACAATGAGCAGTTCTTC.

A word on this clonotype: A much larger clone differs from this one at a single base, so this may be a read error. The chain uses TRBV6-1 and TRBJ1-2; D unresolved. This CDR3 contains 14 residues. Looked up from germline, CDR1 is MNHNS and CDR2 is SASEGT. The V end lost 5 bases, the J end lost 4 bases, and 14 bases lay between the germline ends. The CDR3 DNA follows: TGTGCCAGCAGTCAAAACCATATCGGCTATGGCTACACCTTC. Residues: CASSQNHIGYGYTF.

The chain carries TRBV6-1 and TRBJ1-2; D is undetermined. V was pared by 5 bases and J by 7 bases, with 17 bases between. Germline V gene data show CDR1 as MNHNS and CDR2 as SASEGT. The CDR3 has 14 amino acids. The chain's CDR3 is CASSPDGRRFGYTF. The CDR3 bases are TGTGCCAGCAGTCCCGACGGACGCCGATTTGGCTACACCTTC.

Many counts were recorded for this clonotype. V usage is TRBV7-9 and J usage is TRBJ1-6; 12 positions match TRBD1. V dropped 11 bases and J dropped 5; count of bases not matched to a gene: 7. The CDR3 extends over 15 amino acids. Germline V gene data show CDR1 as SEHNR and CDR2 as FQNEAQ (reference sequence). The CDR3 bases are TGTGCCGCGGGACAGGGGGCAACGGATAATTCACCCCTCCACTTT. Translated: CAAGQGATDNSPLHF.

Remarks on this clonotype: A much larger clone differs from this one at a single base, so this may be a read error. This sequence joins TRBV7-9 and TRBJ1-1; D perhaps matches TRBD1 (5 bases). The germline V gene has CDR1 SEHNR and CDR2 FQNEAQ (reference sequence). The CDR3 length is 13 residues. The CDR3 region is CASAKGVNTEALF. The CDR3 DNA reads as TGTGCCAGCGCCAAAGGGGTGAACACTGAAGCTTTATTT.

The table lists this clonotype with many counts. This rearrangement joins TRBV27 to TRBJ1-5, with D possibly being TRBD1 (6 bases). CDR1 and CDR2 (germline): MNHEY, SMNVEV (reference sequence). V lost 2 bases and J 6 bases, leaving 8 bases between the germline ends. This CDR3 is built from 13 residues. Written as DNA, the CDR3 is TGTGCCAGCAGTTTAGACAGGATTCAGCCCCAGCATTTT. Its protein product is CASSLDRIQPQHF.